This paragraph reports one TCR beta chain. The record originates from a study of T-cell memory formation after mild COVID-19. After 5'RACE with constant-segment primers, TCR alpha and TCR beta cDNA libraries carrying sample barcodes and UMIs were obtained. From the 5' RACE reads, TCRdb called clonotypes with MiXCR, one entry per CDR3 protein. This table holds 550,000 to 600,000 distinct CDR3 sequences, roughly 17% found once. Sequencing input: PBMCs or a T cell subset sorted from them (not recorded which). The receptor comes from an adult woman who had mild COVID-19 (a few samples of this study predate the infection). Cell type and time point are not known.

The CDR3 region is CATSDFTRVSLTYSNQPQHF. The CDR3, as DNA: TGTGCCACCAGTGATTTTACCCGGGTTTCACTAACTTATAGCAATCAGCCCCAGCATTTT. The rearrangement links TRBV24-1 to TRBJ1-5; D is undetermined. CDR3 length: 20 amino acids. With 1 base removed from V and 0 bases from J, the gap between germline ends came to 21 bases. CDR1 and CDR2 (germline): KGHDR, SFDVKD.